The rows below give T cell receptor beta chains drawn from one sample of a study of shared clonotypes between healthy human individuals. Sequencing used immunoSEQ multiplex PCR; TCRdb keeps in-frame clones, though not all of them. The sample consists of 2.5 million or so clones, about 92% of them appearing once. Sample: naive CD4+ T cells sorted from blood. The receptors shown here come from a man aged 18 to 35 in good health. CDR3s include the opening cysteine and the closing phenylalanine or tryptophan. D genes are given only for firm matches. Clone size appears in some rows only: once, few, many, or a class for an expanded clone.

j_gene	d_gene	v_gene	abundance	CDR3aa	CDR3nt
TRBJ2-7	NA	TRBV18	NA	CASSPRNSYEQYF	TGTGCCAGCTCACCGCGAAACTCCTACGAGCAGTACTTC
TRBJ2-1	TRBD2	TRBV7-3	once	CASSTEGGLAGGLVF	TGTGCCAGCAGCACAGAGGGGGGACTAGCGGGAGGTTTGGTCTTC
TRBJ1-1	NA	TRBV19	NA	CASSMGGFGWSTEAFF	TGTGCCAGTAGTATGGGAGGGTTCGGATGGAGCACTGAAGCTTTCTTT
TRBJ1-4	NA	TRBV6-5	NA	CASSYSTGQGNEKLFF	TGTGCCAGCAGTTACTCGACCGGGCAGGGTAATGAAAAACTGTTTTTT
TRBJ1-5	NA	TRBV23-1	NA	CASTRGRERYSNQPQHF	TGCGCCAGCACCCGGGGAAGGGAAAGATATAGCAATCAGCCCCAGCATTTT
TRBJ2-5	NA	TRBV4-1	NA	CASSQERGGGEETQYF	TGCGCCAGCAGCCAAGAGAGGGGTGGAGGCGAAGAGACCCAGTACTTC
TRBJ2-3	NA	TRBV5-1	NA	CASSLEGGAPDTQYF	TGCGCCAGCAGCTTGGAGGGCGGGGCCCCAGATACGCAGTATTTT
TRBJ2-7	NA	TRBV6-5	NA	CASKPGGRGQDEQYF	TGTGCCAGCAAACCGGGGGGCAGGGGGCAAGACGAGCAGTACTTC
TRBJ2-7	NA	TRBV9	NA	CASSPTTGRSSYEQYF	TGTGCCAGCAGCCCAACGACGGGCAGGAGCTCCTACGAGCAGTACTTC
TRBJ2-1	TRBD1	TRBV9	NA	CASSAQGALYNEQFF	TGTGCCAGCAGCGCACAGGGGGCCCTCTACAATGAGCAGTTCTTC
TRBJ2-2	NA	TRBV7-9	NA	CASSLRETGELFF	TGTGCCAGCAGCTTACGGGAAACCGGGGAGCTGTTTTTT
TRBJ2-3	TRBD2	TRBV7-2	once	CASSPRLAGGRDTQYF	TGTGCCAGCAGCCCTCGTCTAGCGGGAGGGAGAGATACGCAGTATTTT
TRBJ1-2	TRBD1	TRBV7-9	few	CASSPGRSGQGHGYTF	TGTGCCAGCAGCCCCGGTCGTTCGGGACAGGGACATGGCTACACCTTC
TRBJ2-3	NA	TRBV29-1	NA	CSVEGSYTDTQYF	TGCAGCGTTGAGGGCAGCTACACAGATACGCAGTATTTT
TRBJ1-1	NA	TRBV28	once	CASSLSGRGTEAFF	TGTGCCAGCAGTTTATCCGGGAGAGGCACTGAAGCTTTCTTT
TRBJ1-2	TRBD1	TRBV5-6	NA	CASSWKQTGQGYGYTF	TGTGCCAGCAGCTGGAAACAGACGGGACAGGGATATGGCTACACCTTC
TRBJ1-1	NA	TRBV18	NA	CASSQTGKDTEAFF	TGTGCCAGCTCACAAACGGGGAAGGACACTGAAGCTTTCTTT
TRBJ1-5	NA	TRBV2	NA	CASSGMAEYQPQHF	TGTGCCAGCAGCGGCATGGCGGAGTATCAGCCCCAGCATTTT